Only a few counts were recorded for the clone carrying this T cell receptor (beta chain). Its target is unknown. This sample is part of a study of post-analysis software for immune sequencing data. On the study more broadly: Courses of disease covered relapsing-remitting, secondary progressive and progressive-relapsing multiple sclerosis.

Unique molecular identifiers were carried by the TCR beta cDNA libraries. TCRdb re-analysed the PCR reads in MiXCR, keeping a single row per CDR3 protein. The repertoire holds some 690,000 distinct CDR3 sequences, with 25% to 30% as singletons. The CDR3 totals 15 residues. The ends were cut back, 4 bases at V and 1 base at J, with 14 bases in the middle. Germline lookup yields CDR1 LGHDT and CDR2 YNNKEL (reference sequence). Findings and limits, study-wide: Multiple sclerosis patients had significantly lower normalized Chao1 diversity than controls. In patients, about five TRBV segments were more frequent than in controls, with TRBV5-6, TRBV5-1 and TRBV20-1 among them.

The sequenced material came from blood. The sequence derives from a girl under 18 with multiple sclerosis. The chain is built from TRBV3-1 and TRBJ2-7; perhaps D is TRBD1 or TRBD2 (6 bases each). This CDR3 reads CASSLETGASYEQYF. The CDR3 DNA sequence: TGTGCCAGCAGCCTGGAGACGGGGGCTTCCTACGAGCAGTACTTC.